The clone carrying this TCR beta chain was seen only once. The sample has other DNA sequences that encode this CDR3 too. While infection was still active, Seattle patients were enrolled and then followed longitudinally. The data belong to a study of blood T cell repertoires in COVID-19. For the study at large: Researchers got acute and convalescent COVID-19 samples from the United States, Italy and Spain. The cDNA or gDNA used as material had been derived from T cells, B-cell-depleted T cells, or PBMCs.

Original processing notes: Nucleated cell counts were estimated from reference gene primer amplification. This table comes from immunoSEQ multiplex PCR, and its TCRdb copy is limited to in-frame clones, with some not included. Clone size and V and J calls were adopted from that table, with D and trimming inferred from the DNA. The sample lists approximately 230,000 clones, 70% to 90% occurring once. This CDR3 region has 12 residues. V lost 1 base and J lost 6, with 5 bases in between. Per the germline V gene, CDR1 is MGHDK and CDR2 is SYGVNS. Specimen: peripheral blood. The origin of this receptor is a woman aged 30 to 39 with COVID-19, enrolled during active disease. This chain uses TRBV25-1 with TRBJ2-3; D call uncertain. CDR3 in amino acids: CASSESVDTQYF. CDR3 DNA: TGTGCCAGCAGTGAATCTGTGGATACGCAGTATTTT.